The rows below give T cell receptor beta chains drawn from one sample of a study of cytomegalovirus exposure and HLA in healthy donors. TCRdb's copy holds only in-frame clones and misses some; the assay was immunoSEQ multiplex PCR. The sample lists 60,000 to 90,000 clones; about 67% were seen once. Sequencing input: PBMCs. Every receptor here comes from a man aged 35-49 years in good health and CMV-seropositive. Each CDR3 is given with its conserved first and last residue. A D gene is named only where the DNA matches it firmly.

d_call	v_call	j_call	cdr3_aa	cdr3_nt
TRBD2	TRBV6-5	TRBJ2-5	CASRQLAGDQETQYF	TGTGCCAGCAGACAACTAGCGGGGGACCAAGAGACCCAGTACTTC
TRBD1	TRBV30	TRBJ1-2	CAWNRDRGRNGYTF	TGTGCCTGGAACCGGGACAGGGGGAGAAATGGCTACACCTTC
NA	TRBV13	TRBJ1-2	CASSLDGGDGNGYTF	TGTGCCAGCAGCTTAGACGGGGGGGACGGGAATGGCTACACCTTC
TRBD2	TRBV28	TRBJ2-7	CASGTSGGSYEQYF	TGTGCCAGTGGCACTAGCGGGGGCTCCTACGAGCAGTACTTC
TRBD1	TRBV6-1	TRBJ2-1	CASMPRQGGNEQFF	TGTGCCAGCATGCCCCGACAGGGTGGAAATGAGCAGTTCTTC
TRBD1	TRBV7-8	TRBJ1-1	CASSSGTGWKNTEAFF	TGTGCCAGCAGCTCCGGGACAGGGTGGAAGAACACTGAAGCTTTCTTT
TRBD1	TRBV30	TRBJ1-1	CAWSLQGRTEAFF	TGTGCCTGGAGTTTACAGGGGCGGACTGAAGCTTTCTTT
NA	TRBV2	TRBJ1-5	CASSEGRSNQPQHF	TGTGCCAGCAGTGAGGGCCGGTCCAATCAGCCCCAGCATTTT
TRBD1	TRBV4-2	TRBJ2-7	CASSQERGPGQGARYEQYF	TGTGCCAGCAGCCAAGAACGGGGGCCAGGACAGGGGGCGAGATACGAGCAGTACTTC
NA	TRBV28	TRBJ2-7	CASSPPPRYEQYF	TGTGCCAGCAGCCCCCCCCCGCGGTACGAGCAGTACTTC
NA	TRBV29-1	TRBJ1-1	CSVEREVTEAFF	TGCAGCGTTGAGAGGGAGGTGACTGAAGCTTTCTTT
TRBD2	TRBV9	TRBJ2-2	CASTGRPSGNTGELFF	TGTGCCAGCACCGGGAGACCTAGCGGGAACACCGGGGAGCTGTTTTTT
NA	TRBV5-6	TRBJ1-3	CASSWGPAGGDTIYF	TGTGCCAGCAGCTGGGGGCCGGCGGGCGGAGACACCATATATTTT
TRBD1	TRBV7-9	TRBJ1-1	CASSSPLGSDRATEAFF	TGTGCCAGCAGCAGCCCCCTCGGCTCGGACAGGGCCACTGAAGCTTTCTTT